A single sample gave rise to the 26 T cell receptor beta chains below, sequenced in a study of control samples from healthy donors and cancer patients. Some clones are missing from TCRdb's copy, which holds only in-frame ones; the method was immunoSEQ multiplex PCR. The table lists roughly 120,000 clones, 88% of them singletons. The specimen sequenced was blood. These receptors came from a woman between 70 and 85 years old in good health.

V gene TRBV5-1 combines with J gene TRBJ1-2, with D unresolved. The CDR3 runs to 14 residues. The V gene's germline CDR1 is SGHRS and CDR2 YFSETQ. V was shortened by 4 bases and J by 2 bases, with 12 bases between the two germline ends. The CDR3 sequence: CASSELDENYGYTF. The CDR3 DNA sequence: TGCGCCAGCAGCGAGCTGGACGAGAACTATGGCTACACCTTC.

The chain employs TRBV10-3 and TRBJ1-2; no reliable D call. This CDR3 is 12 amino acids long. CDR1 is ENHRY and CDR2 is SYGVKD in the germline V gene. V was clipped by 1 base and J by 4 bases, with 4 bases between them. The CDR3 DNA is TGTGCCATCAGTGAGTTGGGCTATGGCTACACCTTC. It codes for CAISELGYGYTF.

The J gene is TRBJ1-2, the V gene TRBV5-1; D possibly corresponds to TRBD1 (5 bases). The CDR3 extends over 14 amino acids. The V and J ends lost 0 bases and 4 bases respectively, with 10 bases between them. CDR1 is SGHRS, CDR2 YFSETQ, per germline. CDR3 loop: CASSLGQNVYGYTF. CDR3 nucleotide sequence: TGCGCCAGCAGCTTGGGACAGAATGTCTATGGCTACACCTTC.

The rearrangement links TRBV3-1 (or the pseudogene TRBV3-2) to TRBJ1-5; TRBD1 is a possible D gene (5 bases). CDR1 LGHDT and CDR2 YNNKEL come from the germline V gene (reference sequence). Deletions cut 2 bases from V and 7 bases from J, with 15 bases between. The CDR3 runs 15 residues. CDR3 in amino acids: CASSQSQAGTQPQHF. CDR3 in DNA: TGTGCCAGCAGCCAATCTCAGGCGGGGACGCAGCCCCAGCATTTT.

The chain has TRBV5-4 and TRBJ2-2; D may correspond to TRBD1 or TRBD2 (6 bases each). Trimming took 4 bases from V and 7 from J, leaving 17 bases between them. Germline CDR1 reads SGHNT; CDR2 reads YYREEE (reference sequence). This CDR3 comprises 15 residues. The DNA for the CDR3 is TGTGCCAGCAGCCCCATGCCGGGGGCAGGCGGGGAGCTGTTTTTT. It yields the protein CASSPMPGAGGELFF.

V is TRBV27 and J is TRBJ1-1, with 11 bases identical to TRBD1. Germline-derived CDR1 and CDR2 are MNHEY and SMNVEV (reference sequence). V shed 3 bases, J shed 1 base, and the junction held 4 bases outside the gene matches. This CDR3 is 16 amino acids long. The CDR3 nucleotides are TGTGCCAGCAGTTTTAGGGACAGGGGGGGGAACACTGAAGCTTTCTTT. Residues: CASSFRDRGGNTEAFF.

V and J are TRBV5-4 and TRBJ2-7, with a possible D match to TRBD2 (5 bases). Germline-derived CDR1 and CDR2 are SGHNT and YYREEE (reference sequence). Trimming left V 4 bases short and J 3 bases short, with 17 bases between. CDR3 length equals 15 residues. CDR3 in amino acids: CASSTEGGRFYEQYF. CDR3 bases: TGTGCCAGCAGCACGGAAGGAGGTCGATTCTACGAGCAGTACTTC.

The CDR3 reads CASSSNYPGAAQETQYF. In DNA form, the CDR3 reads TGTGCCAGCAGTTCTAATTACCCCGGGGCTGCGCAAGAGACCCAGTACTTC. The chain is built from TRBV27 and TRBJ2-5; tentatively, D is TRBD1 or TRBD2 (5 bases each). Germline CDR1 is MNHEY and CDR2 is SMNVEV (reference sequence). The CDR3 covers 17 residues. The V and J ends lost 4 bases and 2 bases respectively, with 20 bases between them.

On this clone: Other DNA sequences in this sample translate to the same CDR3. The chain employs TRBV4-3 and TRBJ1-2; D gene ambiguous. The CDR3 contains 14 residues. Trimming took off 0 bases at V and 4 bases at J, with 9 bases between the two ends. From germline, CDR1 is LGHNA and CDR2 YSLEER. Here the CDR3 reads CASSQDGGGYGYTF. DNA of the CDR3: TGCGCCAGCAGCCAAGATGGCGGCGGCTATGGCTACACCTTC.

The chain carries TRBV5-6 and TRBJ2-2; D may be TRBD2 (6 bases). This CDR3 has 16 amino acids. Deletions cut 0 bases from V and 4 bases from J, with 13 bases between. In germline, CDR1 is SGHDT, CDR2 YYEEEE. The chain's CDR3 is CASSLDAGIATGELFF. The CDR3 nucleotides read TGTGCCAGCAGCTTGGATGCGGGAATAGCCACCGGGGAGCTGTTTTTT.

This chain uses TRBV7-9 with TRBJ1-6; 7 positions agree with TRBD1. Germline lookup yields CDR1 SEHNR and CDR2 FQNEAQ (reference sequence). This CDR3 is 13 amino acids long. V dropped 2 bases and J dropped 12; count of bases not matched to a gene: 4. CDR3 residues: CASSLLQGLPLHF. CDR3 nucleotides: TGTGCCAGCAGCTTACTACAGGGGTTACCCCTCCACTTT.

The table lists this clone with a count of one. The J gene is TRBJ2-1, the V gene TRBV4-1, with TRBD1 matching over 8 bases. This CDR3 is 14 amino acids long. The V segment lost 4 bases and the J segment 5 bases; nucleotides outside the gene matches: 4. Looked up from germline, CDR1 is MGHRA and CDR2 is YSYEKL. The DNA of the CDR3 is TGCGCCAGCAGCCCCTGGGACAGGCACAATGAGCAGTTCTTC. Translation: CASSPWDRHNEQFF.

The chain recombines TRBV10-1 with TRBJ1-3; no definite D call. Germline CDR1 WNHNN, CDR2 SYGVQD (reference sequence). CDR3 length: 13 residues. Trimming cost V 9 bases and J 0 bases, with 9 bases left between them. In nucleotides, the CDR3 is TGCGCCAGAGGAAATTACTCTGGAAACACCATATATTTT. It yields the protein CARGNYSGNTIYF.

The chain employs TRBV11-2 and TRBJ2-7, with TRBD1 identical over 8 bases. V was pared by 1 base and J by 4 bases, with 6 bases of the junction left unmatched. The V gene's germline CDR1 is SGHAT and CDR2 FQNNGV. The CDR3 is 15 residues long. The CDR3 loop is CASSLAQGAAYEQYF. CDR3 coding DNA: TGTGCCAGCAGCTTAGCCCAGGGGGCGGCGTACGAGCAGTACTTC.

This clone occurred once. The V and J genes are TRBV6-1 and TRBJ2-7; either TRBD1 or TRBD2 may fit D (5 bases each). The CDR3 runs 16 residues. Germline loops: CDR1 MNHNS, CDR2 SASEGT. V lost 4 bases and J 5 bases, leaving 21 bases between the germline ends. In DNA form, the CDR3 reads TGTGCCAGCAGTGCCTCCGGGACGGAGCCTCCTGACGAGCAGTACTTC. Its translation is CASSASGTEPPDEQYF.

The chain recombines TRBV28 with TRBJ1-5; no clear D gene. This CDR3 spans 12 amino acids. Germline V gene data show CDR1 as MDHEN and CDR2 as SYDVKM. The V and J ends lost 6 bases and 5 bases respectively, with 8 bases between them. Here the CDR3 DNA reads TGTGCCAGCAGCTCTAGTTATCAGCCCCAGCATTTT. Translation: CASSSSYQPQHF.

The rearrangement uses TRBV2 and TRBJ1-5; no reliable D call. This CDR3 spans 13 amino acids. Germline assignment: CDR1 SNHLY and CDR2 FYNNEI. Trimming cost V 8 bases and J 2 bases, with 10 bases left between them. As DNA, the CDR3 is TGTGCCAGCGAGGTGGGTGGCAATCAGCCCCAGCATTTT. It specifies CASEVGGNQPQHF.

The chain joins TRBV19 to TRBJ2-5, with 8 bases identical to TRBD2. CDR1 and CDR2 from the germline V gene are LNHDA and SQIVND (reference sequence). The CDR3 extends over 16 amino acids. After removal of 4 bases from V and 1 base from J, the junction contained 8 bases not matched to a gene. The CDR3, as DNA: TGTGCCAGTAGTACTGGGGGCAGCGGGGGCCAAGAGACCCAGTACTTC. This sequence encodes CASSTGGSGGQETQYF.

The chain combines TRBV13 with TRBJ1-5, with 9 bases fitting TRBD1. Germline V gene data show CDR1 as PRHDT and CDR2 as FYEKMQ (reference sequence). J was trimmed by 0 bases and V by 7 bases; bases with no gene match: 13. This CDR3 is 18 amino acids long. This chain's CDR3 is CASIENRDREHSNQPQHF. DNA for the CDR3: TGTGCCAGCATCGAGAACCGGGACAGGGAACATAGCAATCAGCCCCAGCATTTT.

The chain is built from TRBV7-2 and TRBJ1-6; the D is unclear. The germline V gene has CDR1 SGHTA and CDR2 FQGNSA. CDR3 length: 18 amino acids. Trimming cost V 0 bases and J 13 bases, with 25 bases left between them. CDR3 nucleotide sequence: TGTGCCAGCAGCTTAGCGCGTGGTGGATTGGCCTCGAGACCGCCCCTCCACTTT. Protein product: CASSLARGGLASRPPLHF.

The chain links TRBV18 to TRBJ2-7; unclear D gene. Trimming cost V 3 bases and J 0 bases, with 9 bases left between them. Germline lookup yields CDR1 KGHSH and CDR2 LQKENI. CDR3 size: 14 residues. In DNA form, the CDR3 reads TGTGCCAGCTCACCGGGCGGAAACTCCTACGAGCAGTACTTC. Translating it yields CASSPGGNSYEQYF.

The CDR3 loop is CASSMKPFEAFF. DNA of the CDR3: TGTGCCAGTAGTATGAAACCTTTTGAGGCTTTCTTT. V is TRBV19 and J is TRBJ1-1; D ambiguous. Per germline, CDR1 LNHDA and CDR2 SQIVND (reference sequence). CDR3 length equals 12 residues. The V end was cut by 3 bases, the J end by 11 bases, with 13 bases between.

The rearrangement uses TRBV19 and TRBJ1-6, with D hard to call. The germline gives CDR1 LNHDA, CDR2 SQIVND (reference sequence). CDR3 size: 14 residues. V shed 4 bases and J shed 7 bases, with 11 bases lying between them. CDR3 amino acids: CASSRMGMNSPLHF. The CDR3 DNA follows: TGTGCCAGTAGTAGGATGGGCATGAATTCACCCCTCCACTTT.

The CDR3 protein is CASSYVPGASEAFF. The DNA for the CDR3 is TGTGCCAGCAGTTACGTCCCCGGGGCTTCTGAAGCTTTCTTT. This chain uses TRBV6-5 with TRBJ1-1; a possible D gene is TRBD1 (5 bases). V was trimmed by 2 bases and J by 6 bases, leaving 13 bases between them. Germline-derived CDR1 and CDR2 are MNHEY and SVGAGI. CDR3 size: 14 residues.

The chain recombines TRBV7-8 with TRBJ1-1; perhaps TRBD1 as D (5 bases). Germline values: CDR1 SGHVS, CDR2 FQNEAQ. V was clipped by 5 bases and J by 4 bases, with 26 bases between them. This CDR3 spans 18 amino acids. The CDR3 DNA follows: TGTGCCAGCAGCCCCCGGGGGGTCTGGCCTTATATTATCACTGAAGCTTTCTTT. It encodes CASSPRGVWPYIITEAFF.

The chain recombines TRBV6-5 with TRBJ1-5, with no clear D. This CDR3 spans 16 amino acids. Between the trimmed V and J ends, which lost 4 bases and 0 bases, there was a span of 13 bases. Per germline, CDR1 MNHEY and CDR2 SVGAGI. DNA of the CDR3: TGTGCCAGCAGTTTTGGGCCGACTTATAGCAATCAGCCCCAGCATTTT. Translated, it gives CASSFGPTYSNQPQHF.